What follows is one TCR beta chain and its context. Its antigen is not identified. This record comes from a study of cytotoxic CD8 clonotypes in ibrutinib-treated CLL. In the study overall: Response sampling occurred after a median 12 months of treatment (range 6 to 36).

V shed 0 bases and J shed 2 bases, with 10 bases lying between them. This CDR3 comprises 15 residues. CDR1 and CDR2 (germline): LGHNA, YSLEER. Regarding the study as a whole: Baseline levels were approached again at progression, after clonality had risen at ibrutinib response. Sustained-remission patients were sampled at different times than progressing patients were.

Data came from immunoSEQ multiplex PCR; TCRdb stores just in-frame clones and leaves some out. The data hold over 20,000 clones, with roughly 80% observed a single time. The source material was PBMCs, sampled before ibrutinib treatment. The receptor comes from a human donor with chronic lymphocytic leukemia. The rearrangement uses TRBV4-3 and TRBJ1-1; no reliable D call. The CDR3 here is CASSQDPGQNTEAFF. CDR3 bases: TGCGCCAGCAGCCAAGATCCAGGCCAAAACACTGAAGCTTTCTTT.